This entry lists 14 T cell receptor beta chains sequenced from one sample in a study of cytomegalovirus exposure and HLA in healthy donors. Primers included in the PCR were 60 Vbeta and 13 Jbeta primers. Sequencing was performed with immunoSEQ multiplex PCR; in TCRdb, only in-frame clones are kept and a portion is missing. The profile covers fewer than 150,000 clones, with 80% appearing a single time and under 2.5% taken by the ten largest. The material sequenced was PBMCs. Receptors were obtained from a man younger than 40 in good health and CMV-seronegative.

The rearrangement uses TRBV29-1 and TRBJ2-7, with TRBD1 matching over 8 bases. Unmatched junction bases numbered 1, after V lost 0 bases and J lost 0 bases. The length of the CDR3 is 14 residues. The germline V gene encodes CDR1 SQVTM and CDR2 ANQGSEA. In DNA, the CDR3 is TGCAGCGTTGAAGACAGGGGGCACTCCTACGAGCAGTACTTC. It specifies CSVEDRGHSYEQYF.

The CDR3: CASSSGQLGNTEAFF. The CDR3 DNA is TGTGCCAGCAGTTCCGGACAGTTGGGGAACACTGAAGCTTTCTTT. The V gene is TRBV27, the J gene TRBJ1-1; a possible D gene is TRBD1 (6 bases). The CDR3 is 15 amino acids. Germline V CDR1 and CDR2: MNHEY, SMNVEV (reference sequence). Trimming left V 4 bases short and J 1 base short, with 13 bases between.

DNA for the CDR3: TGTGCCAGCAGCTTAGTTCTAGACGCCCGGTTCTGGAGCTACACCTTC. It translates to CASSLVLDARFWSYTF. V and J are TRBV5-4 and TRBJ1-2; D is unclear. The length of the CDR3 is 16 residues. With 2 bases removed from V and 9 bases from J, the gap between germline ends came to 23 bases. Germline V gene sequence: CDR1 SGHNT, CDR2 YYREEE (reference sequence).

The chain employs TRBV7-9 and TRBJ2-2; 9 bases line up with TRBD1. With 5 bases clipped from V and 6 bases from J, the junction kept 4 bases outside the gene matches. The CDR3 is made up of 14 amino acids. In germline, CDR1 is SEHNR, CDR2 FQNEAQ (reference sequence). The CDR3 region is CASSPTGGSGELFF. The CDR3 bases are TGTGCCAGCAGCCCAACAGGGGGCTCCGGGGAGCTGTTTTTT. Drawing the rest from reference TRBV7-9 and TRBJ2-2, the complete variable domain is DTGVSQNPRHKITKRGQNVTFRCDPISEHNRLYWYRQTLGQGPEFLTYFQNEAQLEKSRLLSDRFSAERPKGSFSTLEIQRTEQGDSAMYLCASSPTGGSGELFFGEGSRLTVL.

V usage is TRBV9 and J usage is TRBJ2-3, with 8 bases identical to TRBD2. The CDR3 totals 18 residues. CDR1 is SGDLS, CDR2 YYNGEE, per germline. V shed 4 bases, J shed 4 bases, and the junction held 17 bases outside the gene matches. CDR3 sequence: CASSPPSRFGGAADTQYF. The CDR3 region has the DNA TGTGCCAGCAGCCCCCCTTCTCGTTTCGGGGGGGCCGCAGATACGCAGTATTTT.

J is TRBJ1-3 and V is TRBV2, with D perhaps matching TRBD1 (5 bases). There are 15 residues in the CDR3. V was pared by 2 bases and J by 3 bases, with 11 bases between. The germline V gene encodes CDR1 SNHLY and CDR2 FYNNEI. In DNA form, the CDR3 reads TGTGCCAGCAGTGAACAGGGCCTCCTTGGAAACACCATATATTTT. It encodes CASSEQGLLGNTIYF.

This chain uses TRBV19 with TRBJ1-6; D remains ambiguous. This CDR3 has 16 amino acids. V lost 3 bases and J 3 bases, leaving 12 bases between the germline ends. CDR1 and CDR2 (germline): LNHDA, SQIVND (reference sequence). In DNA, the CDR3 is TGTGCCAGTAGTATGGGCCTTTCCAACTATAATTCACCCCTCCACTTT. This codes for CASSMGLSNYNSPLHF. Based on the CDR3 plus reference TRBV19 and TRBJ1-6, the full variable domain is DGGITQSPKYLFRKEGQNVTLSCEQNLNHDAMYWYRQDPGQGLRLIYYSQIVNDFQKGDIAEGYSVSREKKESFPLTVTSAQKNPTAFYLCASSMGLSNYNSPLHFGNGTRLTVT.

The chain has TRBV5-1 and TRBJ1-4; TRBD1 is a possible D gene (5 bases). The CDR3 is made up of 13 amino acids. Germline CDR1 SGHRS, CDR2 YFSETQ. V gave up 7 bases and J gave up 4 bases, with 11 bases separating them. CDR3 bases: TGCGCCAGCCGACAGTACGTTAATGAAAAACTGTTTTTT. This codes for CASRQYVNEKLFF.

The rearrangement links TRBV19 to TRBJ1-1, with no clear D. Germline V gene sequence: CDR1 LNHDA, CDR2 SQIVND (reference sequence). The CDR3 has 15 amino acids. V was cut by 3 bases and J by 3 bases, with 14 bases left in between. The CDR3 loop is CASSIRGWGDTEAFF. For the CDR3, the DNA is TGTGCCAGTAGTATCCGGGGATGGGGAGACACTGAAGCTTTCTTT.

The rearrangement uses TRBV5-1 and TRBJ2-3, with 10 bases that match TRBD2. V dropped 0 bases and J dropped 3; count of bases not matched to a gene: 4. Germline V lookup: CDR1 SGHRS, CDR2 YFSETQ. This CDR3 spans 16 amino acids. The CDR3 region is CASSLAGLARTDTQYF. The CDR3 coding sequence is TGCGCCAGCAGCTTGGCGGGACTAGCGAGGACAGATACGCAGTATTTT. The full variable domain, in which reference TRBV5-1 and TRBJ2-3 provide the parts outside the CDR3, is KAGVTQTPRYLIKTRGQQVTLSCSPISGHRSVSWYQQTPGQGLQFLFEYFSETQRNKGNFPGRFSGRQFSNSRSEMNVSTLELGDSALYLCASSLAGLARTDTQYFGPGTRLTVL.

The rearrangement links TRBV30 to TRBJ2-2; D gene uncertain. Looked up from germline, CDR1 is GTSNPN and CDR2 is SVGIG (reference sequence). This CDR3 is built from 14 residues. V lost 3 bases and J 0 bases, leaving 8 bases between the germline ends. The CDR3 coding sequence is TGTGCCTGGAGGACGGGTCCGAACACCGGGGAGCTGTTTTTT. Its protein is CAWRTGPNTGELFF.

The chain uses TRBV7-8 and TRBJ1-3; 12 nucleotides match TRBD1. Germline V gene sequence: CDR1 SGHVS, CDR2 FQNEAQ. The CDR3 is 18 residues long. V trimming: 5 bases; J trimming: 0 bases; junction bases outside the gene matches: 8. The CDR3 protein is CASSILRDRGLSGNTIYF. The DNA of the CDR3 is TGTGCCAGCAGCATCCTCCGGGACAGGGGGCTCTCTGGAAACACCATATATTTT.

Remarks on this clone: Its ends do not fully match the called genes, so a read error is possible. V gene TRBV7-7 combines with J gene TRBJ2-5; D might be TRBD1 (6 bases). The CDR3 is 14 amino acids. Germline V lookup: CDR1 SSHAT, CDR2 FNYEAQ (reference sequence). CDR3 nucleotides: TGTGCTAGCAGCTTAGATGCCTCTGGGGGCCCCCAGTACTTC. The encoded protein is CASSLDASGGPQYF.

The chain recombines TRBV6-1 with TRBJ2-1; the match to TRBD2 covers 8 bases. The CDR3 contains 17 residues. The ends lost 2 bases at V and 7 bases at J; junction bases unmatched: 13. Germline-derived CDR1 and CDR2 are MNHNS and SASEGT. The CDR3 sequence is CASSEHNLLAGNNEQFF. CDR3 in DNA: TGTGCCAGCAGTGAACACAACCTTCTAGCGGGTAATAATGAGCAGTTCTTC.